Listed here is a single T cell receptor beta chain. The target antigen is unknown. PCR was performed using 60 Vbeta and 13 Jbeta primers. Only in-frame clones appear in the TCRdb table, and some are missing; sequencing was by immunoSEQ multiplex PCR. The sample carries approximately 160,000 clones, around four fifths recorded once. The sample comes from a study of cytomegalovirus exposure and HLA in healthy donors. Whole-study findings and limits: In all likelihood, a cluster of highly shared sequence variants was a sequencing artifact. A link between a missense DCLRE1C variant and TCR beta V- and J-gene trimming emerged from a later analysis. The study flagged around 160 TCR beta chains as cytomegalovirus-associated.

Germline lookup yields CDR1 MNHNS and CDR2 SASEGT. This CDR3 is built from 15 residues. V was pared by 3 bases and J by 0 bases, with 6 bases between. Each donor's status was that of a healthy bone marrow donor. The chain employs TRBV6-1 and TRBJ2-6, with a weak D call TRBD2 (6 bases). The specimen was PBMCs. This clonotype originated in a man between 18 and 35 years old in good health and CMV-seropositive. The CDR3: CASSERDSGANVLTF. The CDR3 DNA sequence: TGTGCCAGCAGTGAGCGGGACTCTGGGGCCAACGTCCTGACTTTC.